One T cell receptor (beta chain) is described in this entry. This entry is derived from a study of blood T cell repertoires in COVID-19. Overall study context: Acute-phase and convalescent COVID-19 samples originated in the United States, Italy and Spain.

Some clones are missing from TCRdb's copy, which holds only in-frame ones; the method was immunoSEQ multiplex PCR. The data show roughly 29,000 clones, approximately 83% seen once. This CDR3 comprises 13 residues. Trimming took off 3 bases at V and 2 bases at J, with 5 bases between the two ends. CDR1 LGHDT and CDR2 YNNKEL come from the germline V gene (reference sequence). Sequenced: peripheral blood. This sequence originates from a woman older than 75 with COVID-19, enrolled during active disease. This sequence joins TRBV3-1 (or the pseudogene TRBV3-2) and TRBJ1-5, with D unclear. CDR3 residues: CASSQAGNQPQHF. CDR3 in DNA: TGTGCCAGCAGCCAGGCCGGCAATCAGCCCCAGCATTTT.